One T cell receptor beta chain is described in this entry. This sample is part of a study of blood T cell repertoires in COVID-19. Study details: Sites across the United States, Italy and Spain contributed samples from acute and convalescent COVID-19. PBMCs, B-cell-depleted T cells, or T cells provided the cDNA or gDNA that made up the material.

Authors' data handling: Estimation of nucleated cell counts was performed using reference gene primer amplification. Profiled with immunoSEQ multiplex PCR; TCRdb holds only in-frame clones, not every one. D and trimming come from the DNA, and the V and J calls and clone size come from that table. Of around 280,000 clones listed, more than 70% are singletons. Seattle participants joined during active infection and were tracked over time. CDR3 length: 15 amino acids. V trimming: 3 bases; J trimming: 10 bases; junction bases outside the gene matches: 7. The germline V gene encodes CDR1 SGHKS and CDR2 YYEKEE (reference sequence).

The chain recombines TRBV5-5 with TRBJ2-1, with 13 bases lining up with TRBD2. Sequencing was done on a sample of peripheral blood. The TCR was taken from a woman younger than 45 with COVID-19, enrolled during active disease. CDR3 nucleotides: TGTGCCAGCAGCTGGGGACTAGCGGGAAGGGGCGAGCAGTTCTTC. It specifies CASSWGLAGRGEQFF. The full variable domain, rest sourced from reference TRBV5-5 and TRBJ2-1, is DAGVTQSPTHLIKTRGQQVTLRCSPISGHKSVSWYQQVLGQGPQFIFQYYEKEERGRGNFPDRFSARQFPNYSSELNVNALLLGDSALYLCASSWGLAGRGEQFFGPGTRLTVL.